The TCR beta chain described here comes from a study of cytotoxic CD8 clonotypes in ibrutinib-treated CLL. Study details: Following treatment for a median about 13 months, range 6 to 36, response samples were then taken. Among the samples, the mean was around 260,000 productive templates and over 90,000 productive rearrangements. Regarding the study as a whole: Higher circulating CD8+ T-cell counts strongly accompanied higher baseline clonality, above age-matched healthy donors.

Trimming removed 5 bases from V and 2 bases from J; junction bases left unmatched: 5. There are 16 residues in the CDR3. The germline V gene has CDR1 SGHRS and CDR2 YFSETQ. Deep sequencing aimed at 1 in 200,000 to 1 in 1 million T cells' resolution. Sequencing was performed with immunoSEQ multiplex PCR; in TCRdb, only in-frame clones are kept and a portion is missing. Of about 50,000 clones listed, roughly 80% were seen once; the top ten hold roughly 20%. For this clone: What it binds is unknown.

The receptor comes from a human donor with chronic lymphocytic leukemia. The material was PBMCs, obtained after 24 months of ibrutinib treatment. V and J are TRBV5-1 and TRBJ2-3; 13 bases map to TRBD2. The DNA of the CDR3 is TGCGCCAGCAGGCGGGGGACTAGCGGGACCACAGATACGCAGTATTTT. It translates to CASRRGTSGTTDTQYF.